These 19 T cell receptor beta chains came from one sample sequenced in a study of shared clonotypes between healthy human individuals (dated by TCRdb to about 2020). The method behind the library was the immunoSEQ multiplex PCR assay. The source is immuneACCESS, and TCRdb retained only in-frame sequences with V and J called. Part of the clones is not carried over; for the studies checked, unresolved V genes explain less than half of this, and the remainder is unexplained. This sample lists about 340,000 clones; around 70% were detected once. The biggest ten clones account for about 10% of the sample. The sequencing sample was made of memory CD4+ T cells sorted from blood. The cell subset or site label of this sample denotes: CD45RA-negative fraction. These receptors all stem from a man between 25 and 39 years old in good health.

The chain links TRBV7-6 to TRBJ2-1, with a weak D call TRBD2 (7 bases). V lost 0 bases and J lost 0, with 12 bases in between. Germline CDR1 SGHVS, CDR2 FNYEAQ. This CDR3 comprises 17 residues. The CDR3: CASSLAGGGFSYNEQFF. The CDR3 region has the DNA TGTGCCAGCAGCTTAGCAGGCGGGGGCTTCTCCTACAATGAGCAGTTCTTC.

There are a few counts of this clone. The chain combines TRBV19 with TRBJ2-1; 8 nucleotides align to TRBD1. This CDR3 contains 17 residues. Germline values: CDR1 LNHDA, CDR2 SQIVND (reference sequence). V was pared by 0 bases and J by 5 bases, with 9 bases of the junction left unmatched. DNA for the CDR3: TGTGCCAGTAGTATAGATGGTTGGACAGGGAGGAACAATGAGCAGTTCTTC. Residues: CASSIDGWTGRNNEQFF.

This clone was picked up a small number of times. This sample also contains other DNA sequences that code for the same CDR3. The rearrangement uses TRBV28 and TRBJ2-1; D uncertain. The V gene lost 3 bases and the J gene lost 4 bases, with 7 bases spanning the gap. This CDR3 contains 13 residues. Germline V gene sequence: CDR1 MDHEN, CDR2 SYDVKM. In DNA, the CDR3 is TGTGCCAGCAGTTTGAGCAGTTACAATGAGCAGTTCTTC. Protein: CASSLSSYNEQFF.

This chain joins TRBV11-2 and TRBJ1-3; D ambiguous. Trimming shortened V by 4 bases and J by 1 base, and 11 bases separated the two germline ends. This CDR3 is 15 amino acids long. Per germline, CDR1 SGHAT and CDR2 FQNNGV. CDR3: CASSSSPPSGNTIYF. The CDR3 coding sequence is TGTGCCAGCAGCTCCTCGCCCCCATCTGGAAACACCATATATTTT.

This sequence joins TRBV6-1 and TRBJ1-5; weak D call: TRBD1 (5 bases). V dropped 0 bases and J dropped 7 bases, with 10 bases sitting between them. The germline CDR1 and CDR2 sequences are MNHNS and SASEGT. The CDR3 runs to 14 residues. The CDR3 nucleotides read TGTGCCAGCAGTGAAGCGGGGGGGTGGCAGCCCCAGCATTTT. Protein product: CASSEAGGWQPQHF.

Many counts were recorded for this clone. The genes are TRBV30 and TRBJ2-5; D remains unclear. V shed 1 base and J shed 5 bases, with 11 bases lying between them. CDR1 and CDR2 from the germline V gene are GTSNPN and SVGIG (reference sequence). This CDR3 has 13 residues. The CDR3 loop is CAWSGVPRETQYF. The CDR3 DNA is TGTGCCTGGAGTGGGGTCCCACGGGAGACCCAGTACTTC.

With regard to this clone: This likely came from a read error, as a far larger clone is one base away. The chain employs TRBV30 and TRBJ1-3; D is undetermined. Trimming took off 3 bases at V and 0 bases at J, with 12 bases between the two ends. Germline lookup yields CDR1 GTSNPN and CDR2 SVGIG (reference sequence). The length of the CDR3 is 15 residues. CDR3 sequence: CAWSDRTFSGNTIYF. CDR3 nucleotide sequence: TGTGCCTGGAGCGACCGGACTTTCTCTGGAAACACCATATATTTT.

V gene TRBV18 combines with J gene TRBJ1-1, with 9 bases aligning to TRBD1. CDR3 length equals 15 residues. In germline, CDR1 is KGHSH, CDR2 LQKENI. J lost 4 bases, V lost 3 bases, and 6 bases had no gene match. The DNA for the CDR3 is TGTGCCAGCTCACCCAAGACAGGGGGAATCACTGAAGCTTTCTTT. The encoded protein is CASSPKTGGITEAFF. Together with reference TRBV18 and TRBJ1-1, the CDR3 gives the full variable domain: NAGVMQNPRHLVRRRGQEARLRCSPMKGHSHVYWYRQLPEEGLKFMVYLQKENIIDESGMPKERFSAEFPKEGPSILRIQQVVRGDSAAYFCASSPKTGGITEAFFGQGTRLTVV.

CDR3: CASSGDDHEQYF. CDR3 nucleotides: TGTGCCAGCAGCGGAGACGACCACGAGCAGTACTTC. The genes are TRBV2 and TRBJ2-7; no clear D. This CDR3 region has 12 residues. Germline V gene lookup returns CDR1 SNHLY and CDR2 FYNNEI. Trimming shortened V by 6 bases and J by 5 bases, and 11 bases separated the two germline ends.

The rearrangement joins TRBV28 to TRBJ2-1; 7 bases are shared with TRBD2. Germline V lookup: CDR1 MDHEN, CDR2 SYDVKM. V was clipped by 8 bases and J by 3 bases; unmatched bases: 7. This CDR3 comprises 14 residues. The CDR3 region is CASHPAGYYNEQFF. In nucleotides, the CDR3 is TGTGCCAGCCATCCAGCGGGATACTACAATGAGCAGTTCTTC.

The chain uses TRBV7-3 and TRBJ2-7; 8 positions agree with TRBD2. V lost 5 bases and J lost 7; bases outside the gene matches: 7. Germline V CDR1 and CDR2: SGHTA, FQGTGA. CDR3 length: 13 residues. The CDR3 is CASSRGRREEQYF. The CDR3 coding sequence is TGTGCCAGCAGCCGCGGGAGGAGGGAAGAGCAGTACTTC.

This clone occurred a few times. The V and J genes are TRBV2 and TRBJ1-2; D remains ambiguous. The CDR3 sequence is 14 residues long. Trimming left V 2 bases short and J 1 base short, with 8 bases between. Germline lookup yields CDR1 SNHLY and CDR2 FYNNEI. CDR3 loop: CASSERGDNYGYTF. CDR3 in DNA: TGTGCCAGCAGTGAAAGAGGAGATAACTATGGCTACACCTTC.

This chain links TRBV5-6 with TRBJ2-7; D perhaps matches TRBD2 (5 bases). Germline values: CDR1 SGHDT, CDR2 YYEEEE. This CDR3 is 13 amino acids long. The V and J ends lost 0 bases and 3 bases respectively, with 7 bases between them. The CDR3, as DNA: TGTGCCAGCAGCTTGGATGGGAGCTACGAGCAGTACTTC. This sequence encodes CASSLDGSYEQYF. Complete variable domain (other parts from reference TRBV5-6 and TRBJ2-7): DAGVTQSPTHLIKTRGQQVTLRCSPKSGHDTVSWYQQALGQGPQFIFQYYEEEERQRGNFPDRFSGHQFPNYSSELNVNALLLGDSALYLCASSLDGSYEQYFGPGTRLTVT.

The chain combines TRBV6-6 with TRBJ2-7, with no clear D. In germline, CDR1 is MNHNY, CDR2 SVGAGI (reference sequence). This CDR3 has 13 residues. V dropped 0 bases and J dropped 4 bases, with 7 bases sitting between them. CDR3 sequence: CASSYSGLYEQYF. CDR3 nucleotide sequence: TGTGCCAGCAGTTACTCAGGGTTATACGAGCAGTACTTC.

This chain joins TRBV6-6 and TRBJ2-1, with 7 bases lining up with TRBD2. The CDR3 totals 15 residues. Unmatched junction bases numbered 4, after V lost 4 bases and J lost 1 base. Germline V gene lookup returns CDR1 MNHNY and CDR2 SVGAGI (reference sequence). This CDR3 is CASSSASGSYNEQFF. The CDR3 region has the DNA TGTGCCAGCAGTTCCGCTAGCGGATCCTACAATGAGCAGTTCTTC.

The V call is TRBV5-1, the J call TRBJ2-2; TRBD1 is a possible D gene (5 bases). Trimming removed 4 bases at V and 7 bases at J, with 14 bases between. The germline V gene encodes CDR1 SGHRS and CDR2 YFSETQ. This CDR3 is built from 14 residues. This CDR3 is CASSLHRSDGELFF. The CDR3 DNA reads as TGCGCCAGCAGCCTTCACAGGTCCGACGGGGAGCTGTTTTTT.

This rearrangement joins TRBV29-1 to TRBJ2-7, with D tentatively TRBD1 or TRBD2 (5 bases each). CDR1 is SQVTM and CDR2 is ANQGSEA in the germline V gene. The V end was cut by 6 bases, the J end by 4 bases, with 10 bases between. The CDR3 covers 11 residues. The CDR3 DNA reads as TGCAGCGTGGGGGAGTTGTACGAGCAGTACTTC. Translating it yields CSVGELYEQYF.

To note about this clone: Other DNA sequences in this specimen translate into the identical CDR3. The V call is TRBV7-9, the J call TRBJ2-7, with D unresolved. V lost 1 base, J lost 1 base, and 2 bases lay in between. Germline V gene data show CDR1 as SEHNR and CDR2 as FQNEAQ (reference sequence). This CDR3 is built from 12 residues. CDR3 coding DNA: TGTGCCAGCAGCTTAGTTTCCTACGAGCAGTACTTC. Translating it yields CASSLVSYEQYF. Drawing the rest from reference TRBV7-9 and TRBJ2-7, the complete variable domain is DTGVSQNPRHKITKRGQNVTFRCDPISEHNRLYWYRQTLGQGPEFLTYFQNEAQLEKSRLLSDRFSAERPKGSFSTLEIQRTEQGDSAMYLCASSLVSYEQYFGPGTRLTVT.

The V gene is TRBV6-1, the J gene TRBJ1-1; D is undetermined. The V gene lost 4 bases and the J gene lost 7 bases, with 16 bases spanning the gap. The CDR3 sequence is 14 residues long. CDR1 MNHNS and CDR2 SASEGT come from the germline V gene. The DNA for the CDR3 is TGTGCCAGCAGTGTTTCCTTCCGCGCAGGTGAAGCTTTCTTT. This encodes CASSVSFRAGEAFF.